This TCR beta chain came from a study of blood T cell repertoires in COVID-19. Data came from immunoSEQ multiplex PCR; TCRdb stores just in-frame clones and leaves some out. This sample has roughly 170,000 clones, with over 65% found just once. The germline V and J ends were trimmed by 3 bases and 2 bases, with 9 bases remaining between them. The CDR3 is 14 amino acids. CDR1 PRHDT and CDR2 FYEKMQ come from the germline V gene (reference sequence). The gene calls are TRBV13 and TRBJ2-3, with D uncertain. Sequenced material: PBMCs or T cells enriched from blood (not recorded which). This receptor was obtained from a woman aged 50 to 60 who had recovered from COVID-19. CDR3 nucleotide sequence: TGTGCCAGCAGCTTTCCGTCACACACAGATACGCAGTATTTT. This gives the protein CASSFPSHTDTQYF.